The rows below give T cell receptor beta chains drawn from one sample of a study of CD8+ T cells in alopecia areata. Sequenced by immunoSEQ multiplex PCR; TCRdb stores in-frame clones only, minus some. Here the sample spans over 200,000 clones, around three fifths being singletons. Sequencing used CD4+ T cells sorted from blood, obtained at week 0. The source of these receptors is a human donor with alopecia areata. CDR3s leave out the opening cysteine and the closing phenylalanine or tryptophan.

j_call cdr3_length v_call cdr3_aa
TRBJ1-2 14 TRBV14 ASSPGLGGVFYGYT
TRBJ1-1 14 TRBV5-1 ASSPRPGDFLTEAF
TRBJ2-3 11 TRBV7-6 ASSEGHRDTQY
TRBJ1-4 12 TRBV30 AWSLTGANEKLF
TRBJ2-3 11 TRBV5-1 ASSFMGPDTQY
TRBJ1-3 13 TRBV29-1 SVGILGGQSNTIY
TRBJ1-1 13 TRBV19 ASTDRDRGRAEAF
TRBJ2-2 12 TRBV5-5 ASSFGQSTGELF
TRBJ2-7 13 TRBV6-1 ASSEDLGTAARRY
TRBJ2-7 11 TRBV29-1 SVVTPRPYEQY
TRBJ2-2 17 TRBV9 ASSAGGLAGGTNTGELF
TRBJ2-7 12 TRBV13 ASQRGSARYEQY
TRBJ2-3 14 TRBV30 AWRASGRLSTDTQY
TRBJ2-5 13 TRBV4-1 ASSQVVGGRETQY
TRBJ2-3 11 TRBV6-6 ASRGTYTDTQY
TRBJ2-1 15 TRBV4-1 ASSQPTSGLTYNEQF
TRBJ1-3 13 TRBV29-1 SVAVGSSSGNTIY
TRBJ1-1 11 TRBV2 ASSDQGLTEAF
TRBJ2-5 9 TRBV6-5 ASTGVETQY
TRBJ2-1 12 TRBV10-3 AISPGLAGVEQF
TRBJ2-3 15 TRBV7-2 ASSRSVPGGVRDTQY
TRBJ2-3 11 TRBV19 ASSIGLADTQY
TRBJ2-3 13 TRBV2 ASQTSAGGSDTQY
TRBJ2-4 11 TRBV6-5 ASRGGAKNIQY
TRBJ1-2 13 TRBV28 ASSLGDRGGYGYT
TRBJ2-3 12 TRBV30 AWSVGLLPDTQY
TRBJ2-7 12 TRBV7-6 ASSSQSGINEQY
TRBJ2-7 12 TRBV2 ASSEHRTAYEQY
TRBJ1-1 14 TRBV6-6 ASSSGTGLMTTEAF
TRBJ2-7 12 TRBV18 ASSPGTGSYEQY
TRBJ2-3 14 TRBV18 ASSQQRLDSTDTQY
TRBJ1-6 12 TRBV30 AWNQGIHNSPLH
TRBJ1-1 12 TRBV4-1 ASSQDLWGPEAF
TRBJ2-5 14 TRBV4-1 ASSQGQGVTGETQY
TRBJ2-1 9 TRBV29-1 SVAGANEQF
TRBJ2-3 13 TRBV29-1 SVTGTQRRTDTQY
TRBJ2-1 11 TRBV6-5 ASSYSHFSEQF
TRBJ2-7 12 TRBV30 AWSVGQGPYEQY
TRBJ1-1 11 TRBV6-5 ASSQQGRTEAF
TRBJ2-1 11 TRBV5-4 ASSAISYNEQF
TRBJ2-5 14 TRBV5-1 ASSPPSGSGGETQY
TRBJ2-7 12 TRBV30 AWSGDRGLYEQY
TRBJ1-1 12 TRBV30 AWRTGGRNTEAF
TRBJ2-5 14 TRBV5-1 ASSAGTSGSGETQY
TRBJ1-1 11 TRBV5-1 ASSPTGLTEAF
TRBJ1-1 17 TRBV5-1 ASTDTHRTGIKRNTEAF
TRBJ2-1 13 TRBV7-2 ASSLGGLAGDEQF
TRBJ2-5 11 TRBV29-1 SVGGDGQETQY
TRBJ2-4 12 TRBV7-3 ASSPDPAKNIQY
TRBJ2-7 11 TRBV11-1 ASSPDQGGEQY
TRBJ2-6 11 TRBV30 AWTYSGANVLT
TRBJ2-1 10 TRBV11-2 ASNGGLNEQF